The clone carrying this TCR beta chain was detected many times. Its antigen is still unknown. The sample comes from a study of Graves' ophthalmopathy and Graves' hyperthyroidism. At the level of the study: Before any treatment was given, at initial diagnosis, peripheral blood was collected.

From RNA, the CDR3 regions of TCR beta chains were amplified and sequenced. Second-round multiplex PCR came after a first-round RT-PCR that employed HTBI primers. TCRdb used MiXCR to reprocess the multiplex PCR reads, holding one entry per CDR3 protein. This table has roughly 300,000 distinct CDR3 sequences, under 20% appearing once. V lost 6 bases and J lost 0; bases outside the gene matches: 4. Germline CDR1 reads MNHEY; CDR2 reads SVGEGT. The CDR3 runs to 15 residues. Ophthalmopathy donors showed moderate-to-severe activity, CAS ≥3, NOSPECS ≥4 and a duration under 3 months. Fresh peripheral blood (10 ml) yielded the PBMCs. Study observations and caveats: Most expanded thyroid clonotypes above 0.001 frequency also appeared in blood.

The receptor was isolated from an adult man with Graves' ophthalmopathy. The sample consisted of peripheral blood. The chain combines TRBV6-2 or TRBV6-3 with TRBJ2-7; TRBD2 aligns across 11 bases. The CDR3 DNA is TGTGCCAGCAGCCCTAGCGGGGGGCTCTCCTACGAGCAGTACTTC. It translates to CASSPSGGLSYEQYF.